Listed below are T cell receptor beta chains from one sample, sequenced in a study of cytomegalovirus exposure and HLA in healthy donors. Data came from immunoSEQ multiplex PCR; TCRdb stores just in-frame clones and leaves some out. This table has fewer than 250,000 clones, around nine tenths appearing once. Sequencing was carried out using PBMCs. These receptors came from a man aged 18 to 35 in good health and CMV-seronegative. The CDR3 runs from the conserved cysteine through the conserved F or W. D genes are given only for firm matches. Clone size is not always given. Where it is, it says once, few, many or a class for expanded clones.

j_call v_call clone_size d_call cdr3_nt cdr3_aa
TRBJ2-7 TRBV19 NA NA TGTGCCAGTAGTAACCGGGGCGAGCAGTACTTC CASSNRGEQYF
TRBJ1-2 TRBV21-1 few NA TGTGCCAGACCTATTGGCTACACCTTC CARPIGYTF
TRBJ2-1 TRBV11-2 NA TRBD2 TGTGCCAGCAGCAGGCGGGAGGGCCTCTACAATGAGCAGTTCTTC CASSRREGLYNEQFF
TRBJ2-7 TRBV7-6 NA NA TGTGCCAGCAGCTTAGAAGGACAACTGAACTACGAGCAGTACTTC CASSLEGQLNYEQYF
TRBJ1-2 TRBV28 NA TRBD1 TGTGCCAGCAGACCGCCGGGACAGGGAAACTATGGCTACACCTTC CASRPPGQGNYGYTF
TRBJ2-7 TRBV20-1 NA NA TGCAGTGCTAACCCCCAGTACGAGCAGTACTTC CSANPQYEQYF
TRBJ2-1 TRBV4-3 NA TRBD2 TGCGCCAGCAGCCAATGGAGCGGGGGATCCAATGAGCAGTTCTTC CASSQWSGGSNEQFF
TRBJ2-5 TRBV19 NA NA TGTGCCAGTAGTTCCCGATCGACTAGTCATGAGACCCAGTACTTC CASSSRSTSHETQYF
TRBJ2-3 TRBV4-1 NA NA TGCGCCAGCAGCCAGTGGTGGCCGCGCGGGGCTCGCACAGATACGCAGTATTTT CASSQWWPRGARTDTQYF
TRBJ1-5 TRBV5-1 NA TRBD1 TGCGCCAGCAGCTCGGGGACAGGGAATCAGCCCCAGCATTTT CASSSGTGNQPQHF
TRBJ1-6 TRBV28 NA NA TGTGCCAGCGATCGAGGTTGGAATTCACCCCTCCACTTT CASDRGWNSPLHF
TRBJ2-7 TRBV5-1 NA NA TGCGCCAGCAGCCTCCTTCCGACAGTAACCTACGAGCAGTACTTC CASSLLPTVTYEQYF
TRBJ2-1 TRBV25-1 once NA TGTGCCAGCAGTGAGCCAGGGGGGTGGAATGAGCAGTTCTTC CASSEPGGWNEQFF
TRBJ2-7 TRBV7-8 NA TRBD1 TGTGCCAGCAGCGTATGGACAGGGGGGTACGAGCAGTACTTC CASSVWTGGYEQYF
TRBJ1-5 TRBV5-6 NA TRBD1 TGTGCCAGCAGCCCATGGACAGGGAGAGGCAATCAGCCCCAGCATTTT CASSPWTGRGNQPQHF
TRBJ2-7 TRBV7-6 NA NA TGTGCCAGCAGCTTCACATACCGGGACACTGCCTACGAGCAGTACTTC CASSFTYRDTAYEQYF